This TCR beta chain was captured in a study of blood T cell repertoires in COVID-19. About the research overall: Samples came from the United States, Italy and Spain, spanning acute and convalescent COVID-19. In each case, the material was cDNA or gDNA derived from T cells, B-cell-depleted T cells, or PBMCs.

Here immunoSEQ multiplex PCR was the method, and the copy in TCRdb shows in-frame clones only, minus some. The repertoire holds around 200,000 clones, with 84% as singletons. This CDR3 contains 15 residues. Germline loops: CDR1 SGHVS, CDR2 FQNEAQ. Unmatched junction bases numbered 8, after V lost 5 bases and J lost 6 bases. The gene calls are TRBV7-8 and TRBJ1-4; TRBD1 aligns across 8 bases. The receptor was isolated from a man aged 45-65 years with active or convalescent COVID-19. Sequenced input: peripheral blood. CDR3 protein: CASSRAGGGDEKLFF. As DNA, the CDR3 is TGTGCCAGCAGCAGGGCAGGGGGCGGCGATGAAAAACTGTTTTTT.